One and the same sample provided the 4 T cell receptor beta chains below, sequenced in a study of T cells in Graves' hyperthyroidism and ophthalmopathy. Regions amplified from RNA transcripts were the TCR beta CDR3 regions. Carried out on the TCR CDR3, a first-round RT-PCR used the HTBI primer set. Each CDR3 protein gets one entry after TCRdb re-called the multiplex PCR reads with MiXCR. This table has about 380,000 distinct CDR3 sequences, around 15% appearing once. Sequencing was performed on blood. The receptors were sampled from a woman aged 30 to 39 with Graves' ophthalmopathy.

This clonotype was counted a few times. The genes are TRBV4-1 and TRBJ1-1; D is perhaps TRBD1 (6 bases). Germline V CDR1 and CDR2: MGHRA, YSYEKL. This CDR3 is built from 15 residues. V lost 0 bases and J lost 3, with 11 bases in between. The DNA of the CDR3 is TGCGCCAGCAGCCAAGATCAGCAGGGGCACACTGAAGCTTTCTTT. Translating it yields CASSQDQQGHTEAFF.

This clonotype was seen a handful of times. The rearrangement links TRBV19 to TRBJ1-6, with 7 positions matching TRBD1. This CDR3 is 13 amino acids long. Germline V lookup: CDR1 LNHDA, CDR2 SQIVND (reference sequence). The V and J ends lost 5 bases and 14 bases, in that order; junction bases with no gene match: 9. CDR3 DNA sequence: TGTGCCAGTAGTGATAGGGGACAGAGTACCCTCCACTTT. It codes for CASSDRGQSTLHF.

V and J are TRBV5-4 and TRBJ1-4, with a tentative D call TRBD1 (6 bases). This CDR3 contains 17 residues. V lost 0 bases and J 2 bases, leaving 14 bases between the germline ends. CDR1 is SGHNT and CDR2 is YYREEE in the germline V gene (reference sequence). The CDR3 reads CASSLDREGLTNEKLFF. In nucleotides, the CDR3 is TGTGCCAGCAGCTTGGACAGGGAGGGACTTACTAATGAAAAACTGTTTTTT.

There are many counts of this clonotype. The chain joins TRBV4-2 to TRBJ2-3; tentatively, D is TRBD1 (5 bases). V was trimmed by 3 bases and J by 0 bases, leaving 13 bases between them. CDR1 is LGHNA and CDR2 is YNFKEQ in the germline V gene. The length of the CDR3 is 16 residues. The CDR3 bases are TGTGCCAGCAGCCATGTACAGGATTCTAGCACAGATACGCAGTATTTT. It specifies CASSHVQDSSTDTQYF.